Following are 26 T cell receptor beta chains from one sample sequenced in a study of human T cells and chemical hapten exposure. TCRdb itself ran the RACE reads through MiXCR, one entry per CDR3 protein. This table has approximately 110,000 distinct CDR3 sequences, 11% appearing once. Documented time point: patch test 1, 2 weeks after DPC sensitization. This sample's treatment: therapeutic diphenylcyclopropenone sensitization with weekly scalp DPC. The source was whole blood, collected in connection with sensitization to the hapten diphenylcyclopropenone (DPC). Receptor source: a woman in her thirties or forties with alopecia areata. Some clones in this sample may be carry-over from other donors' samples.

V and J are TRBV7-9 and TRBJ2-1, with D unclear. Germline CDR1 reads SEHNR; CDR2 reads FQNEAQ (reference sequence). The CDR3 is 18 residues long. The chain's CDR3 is CATTLSDTELVSYNEQFF. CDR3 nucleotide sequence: TGTGCAACCACCCTGTCTGATACCGAGCTGGTGTCCTACAATGAGCAGTTCTTC.

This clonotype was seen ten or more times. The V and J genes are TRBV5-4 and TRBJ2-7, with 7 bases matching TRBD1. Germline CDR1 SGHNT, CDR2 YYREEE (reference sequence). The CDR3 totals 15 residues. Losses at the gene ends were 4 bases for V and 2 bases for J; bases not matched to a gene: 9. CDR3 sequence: CASSPGTATTYEQYF. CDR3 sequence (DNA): TGTGCCAGCAGCCCCGGGACAGCCACCACCTACGAGCAGTACTTC.

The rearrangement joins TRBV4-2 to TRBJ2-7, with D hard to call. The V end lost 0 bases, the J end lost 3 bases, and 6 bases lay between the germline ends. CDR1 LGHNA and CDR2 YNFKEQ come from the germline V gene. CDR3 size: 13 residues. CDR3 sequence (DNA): TGTGCCAGCAGCCAAGATCGGGTCTACGAGCAGTACTTC. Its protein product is CASSQDRVYEQYF.

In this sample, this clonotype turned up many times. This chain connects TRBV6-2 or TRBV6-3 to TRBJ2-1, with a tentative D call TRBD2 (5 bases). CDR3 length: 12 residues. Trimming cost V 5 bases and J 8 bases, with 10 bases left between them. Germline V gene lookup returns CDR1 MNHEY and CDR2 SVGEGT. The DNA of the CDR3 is TGTGCCAGCAGTGCCATGAGGGATGAGCAGTTCTTC. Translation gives CASSAMRDEQFF.

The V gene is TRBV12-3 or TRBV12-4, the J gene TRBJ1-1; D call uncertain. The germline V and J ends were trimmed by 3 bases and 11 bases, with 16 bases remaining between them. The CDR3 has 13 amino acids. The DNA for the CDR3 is TGTGCCAGCAGTTTTAGGTCAGCTGATAGGGCTTTCTTT. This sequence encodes CASSFRSADRAFF.

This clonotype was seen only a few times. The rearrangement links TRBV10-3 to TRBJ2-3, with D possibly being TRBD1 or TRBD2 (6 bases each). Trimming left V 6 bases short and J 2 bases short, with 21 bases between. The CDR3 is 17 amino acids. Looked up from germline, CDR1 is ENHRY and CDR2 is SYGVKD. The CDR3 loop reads CAIRGGSRGGATDTQYF. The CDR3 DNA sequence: TGTGCCATCAGAGGGGGGAGTAGGGGCGGGGCCACAGATACGCAGTATTTT.

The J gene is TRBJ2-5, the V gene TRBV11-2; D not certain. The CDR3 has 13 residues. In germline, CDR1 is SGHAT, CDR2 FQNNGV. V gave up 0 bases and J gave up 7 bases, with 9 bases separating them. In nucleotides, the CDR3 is TGTGCCAGCAGCTTAGATCTAGTGGGGACCCAGTACTTC. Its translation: CASSLDLVGTQYF. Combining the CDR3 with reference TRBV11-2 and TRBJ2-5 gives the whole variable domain EAGVAQSPRYKIIEKRQSVAFWCNPISGHATLYWYQQILGQGPKLLIQFQNNGVVDDSQLPKDRFSAERLKGVDSTLKIQPAKLEDSAVYLCASSLDLVGTQYFGPGTRLLVL.

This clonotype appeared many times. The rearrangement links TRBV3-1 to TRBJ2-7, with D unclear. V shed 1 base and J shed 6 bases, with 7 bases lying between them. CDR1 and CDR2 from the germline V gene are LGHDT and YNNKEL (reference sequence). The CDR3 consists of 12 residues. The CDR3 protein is CASSQGALEQYF. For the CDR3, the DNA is TGTGCCAGCAGCCAAGGAGCGCTCGAGCAGTACTTC.

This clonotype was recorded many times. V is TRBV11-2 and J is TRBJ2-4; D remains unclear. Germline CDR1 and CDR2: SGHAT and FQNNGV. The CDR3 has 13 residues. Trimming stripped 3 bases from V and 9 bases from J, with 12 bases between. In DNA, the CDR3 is TGTGCCAGCAGCTTGCCGGGCTTTGGCATTCAGTACTTC. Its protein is CASSLPGFGIQYF.

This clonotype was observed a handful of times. The DNA for the CDR3 is TGTGCCAGCAGCCTGACATACGGCCCCTACGAGCAGTACTTC. Its protein is CASSLTYGPYEQYF. J is TRBJ2-7 and V is TRBV9; no firm D call. The ends were cut back, 4 bases at V and 2 bases at J, with 13 bases in the middle. This CDR3 contains 14 residues. The V gene's germline CDR1 is SGDLS and CDR2 YYNGEE.

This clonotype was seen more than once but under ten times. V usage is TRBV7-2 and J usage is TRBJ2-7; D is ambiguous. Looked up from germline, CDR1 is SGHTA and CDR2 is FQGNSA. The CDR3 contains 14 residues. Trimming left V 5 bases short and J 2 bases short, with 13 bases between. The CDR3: CASSPRFNAYEQYF. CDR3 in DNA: TGTGCCAGCAGCCCACGTTTTAACGCCTACGAGCAGTACTTC.

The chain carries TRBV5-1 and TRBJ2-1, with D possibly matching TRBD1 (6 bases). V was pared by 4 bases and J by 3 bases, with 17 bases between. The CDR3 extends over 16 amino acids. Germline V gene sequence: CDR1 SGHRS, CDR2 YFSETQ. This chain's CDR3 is CASSLLGQLFYNEQFF. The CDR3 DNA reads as TGCGCCAGCAGCCTGTTAGGACAGCTCTTCTACAATGAGCAGTTCTTC.

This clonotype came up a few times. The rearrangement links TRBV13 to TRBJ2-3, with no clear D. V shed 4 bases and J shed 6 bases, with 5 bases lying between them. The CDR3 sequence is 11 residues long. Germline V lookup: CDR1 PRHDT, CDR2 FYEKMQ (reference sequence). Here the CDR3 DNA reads TGTGCCAGCAGCTCCGAGGATACGCAGTATTTT. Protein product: CASSSEDTQYF.

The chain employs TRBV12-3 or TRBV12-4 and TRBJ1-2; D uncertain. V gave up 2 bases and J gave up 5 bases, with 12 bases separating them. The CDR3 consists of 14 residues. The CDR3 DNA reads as TGTGCCAGCAGTTTATGGGCGGTCCCGTATGGCTACACCTTC. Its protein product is CASSLWAVPYGYTF.

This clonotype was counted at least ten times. Here the CDR3 DNA reads TGTGCCAGCAGCTGGACCGTATCGAACACTGAAGCTTTCTTT. This codes for CASSWTVSNTEAFF. This rearrangement joins TRBV12-3 or TRBV12-4 to TRBJ1-1; no firm D call. The length of the CDR3 is 14 residues. V was trimmed by 6 bases and J by 1 base, leaving 12 bases between them.

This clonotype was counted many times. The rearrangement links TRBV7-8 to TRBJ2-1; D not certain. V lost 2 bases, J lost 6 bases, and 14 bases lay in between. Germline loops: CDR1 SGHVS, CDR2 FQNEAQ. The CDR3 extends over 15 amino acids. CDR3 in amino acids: CASSLLTGYGNEQFF. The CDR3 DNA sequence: TGTGCCAGCAGCTTACTAACCGGGTACGGCAATGAGCAGTTCTTC. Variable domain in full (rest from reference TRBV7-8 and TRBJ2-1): GAGVSQSPRYKVAKRGQDVALRCDPISGHVSLFWYQQALGQGPEFLTYFQNEAQLDKSGLPSDRFFAERPEGSVSTLKIQRTQQEDSAVYLCASSLLTGYGNEQFFGPGTRLTVL.

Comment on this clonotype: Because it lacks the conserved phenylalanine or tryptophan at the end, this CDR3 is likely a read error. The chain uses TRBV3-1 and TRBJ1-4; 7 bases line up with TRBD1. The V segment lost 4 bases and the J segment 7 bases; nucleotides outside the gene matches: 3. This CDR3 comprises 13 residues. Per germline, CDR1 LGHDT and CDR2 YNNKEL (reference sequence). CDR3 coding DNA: TGTGCCAGCAGCCGAGGGGGCGGTGAAAAACTGTTTTCT. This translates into CASSRGGGEKLFS.

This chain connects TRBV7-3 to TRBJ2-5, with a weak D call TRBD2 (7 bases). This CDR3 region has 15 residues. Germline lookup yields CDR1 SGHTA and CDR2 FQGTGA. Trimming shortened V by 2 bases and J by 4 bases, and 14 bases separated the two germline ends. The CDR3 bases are TGTGCCAGCAGCTTATTACGGGGGGCCCCAGAGACCCAGTACTTC. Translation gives CASSLLRGAPETQYF. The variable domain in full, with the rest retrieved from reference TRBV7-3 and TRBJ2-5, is GAGVSQTPSNKVTEKGKYVELRCDPISGHTALYWYRQSLGQGPEFLIYFQGTGAADDSGLPNDRFFAVRPEGSVSTLKIQRTERGDSAVYLCASSLLRGAPETQYFGPGTRLLVL.

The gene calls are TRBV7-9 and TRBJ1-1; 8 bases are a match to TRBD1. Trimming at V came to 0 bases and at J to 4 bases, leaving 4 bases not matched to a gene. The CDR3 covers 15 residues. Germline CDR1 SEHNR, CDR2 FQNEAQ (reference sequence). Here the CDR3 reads CASSLAQGARTEAFF. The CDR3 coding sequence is TGTGCCAGCAGCTTAGCGCAGGGGGCGCGCACTGAAGCTTTCTTT.

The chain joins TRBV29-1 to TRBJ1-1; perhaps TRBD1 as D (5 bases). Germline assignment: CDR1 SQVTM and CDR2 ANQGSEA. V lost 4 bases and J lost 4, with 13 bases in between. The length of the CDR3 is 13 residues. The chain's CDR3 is CSVGTRGGTEAFF. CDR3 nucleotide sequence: TGCAGCGTTGGTACTCGGGGGGGCACTGAAGCTTTCTTT.

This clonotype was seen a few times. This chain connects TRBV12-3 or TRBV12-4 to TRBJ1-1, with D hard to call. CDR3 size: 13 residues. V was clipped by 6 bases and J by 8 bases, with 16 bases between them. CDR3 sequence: CASRAGGGREAFF. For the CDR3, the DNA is TGTGCCAGCAGGGCGGGTGGAGGCAGAGAAGCTTTCTTT.

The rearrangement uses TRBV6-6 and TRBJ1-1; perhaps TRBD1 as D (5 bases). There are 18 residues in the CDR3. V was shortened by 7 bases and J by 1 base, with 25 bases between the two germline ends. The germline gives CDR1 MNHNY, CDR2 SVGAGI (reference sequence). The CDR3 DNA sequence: TGTGCCAGCACCACCACAAAGAGTGGAGGGACTGCGAACACTGAAGCTTTCTTT. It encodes CASTTTKSGGTANTEAFF.

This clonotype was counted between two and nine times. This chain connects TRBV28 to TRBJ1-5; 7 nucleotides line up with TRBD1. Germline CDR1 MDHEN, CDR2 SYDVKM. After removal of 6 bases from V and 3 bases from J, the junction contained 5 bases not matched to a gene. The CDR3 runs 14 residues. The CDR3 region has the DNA TGTGCCAGCAGCCCAGGGGGGTTCAATCAGCCCCAGCATTTT. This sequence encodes CASSPGGFNQPQHF.

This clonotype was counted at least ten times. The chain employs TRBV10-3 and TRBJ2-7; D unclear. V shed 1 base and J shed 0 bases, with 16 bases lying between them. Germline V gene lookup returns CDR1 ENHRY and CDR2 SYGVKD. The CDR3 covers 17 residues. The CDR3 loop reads CAISEYAAEVRSYEQYF. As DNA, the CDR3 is TGTGCCATCAGTGAGTACGCAGCCGAAGTTCGCTCCTACGAGCAGTACTTC.

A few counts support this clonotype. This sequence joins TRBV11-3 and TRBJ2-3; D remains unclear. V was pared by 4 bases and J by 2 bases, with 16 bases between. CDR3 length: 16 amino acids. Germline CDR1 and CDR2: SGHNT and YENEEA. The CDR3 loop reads CASSYGLDRFTDTQYF. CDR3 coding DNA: TGTGCCAGCAGCTATGGATTGGACCGGTTCACAGATACGCAGTATTTT.

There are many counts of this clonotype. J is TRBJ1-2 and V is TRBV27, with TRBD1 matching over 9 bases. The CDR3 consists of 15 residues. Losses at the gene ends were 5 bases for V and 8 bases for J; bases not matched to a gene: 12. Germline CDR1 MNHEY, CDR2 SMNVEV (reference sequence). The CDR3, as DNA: TGTGCCAGCAGTGAAACCTCCGGGACAGGGAGGGGCTACACCTTC. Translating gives CASSETSGTGRGYTF.